Listed here is a single T cell receptor (beta chain). With 5 bases removed from V and 10 bases from J, the gap between germline ends came to 13 bases. This CDR3 is built from 12 residues. Germline loops: CDR1 SGHTA, CDR2 FQGTGA. The sample belongs to a study of Tregs in tolerant kidney transplant recipients. Using immunoSEQ multiplex PCR, the repertoire was profiled, and TCRdb retains in-frame clones only, with some absent. The data show approximately 90,000 clones, with over 85% seen just once and about 1.5% held by the top ten. Mixed chimerism was transient after nonmyeloablative marrow transplants from related graft donors. Unstimulated regulatory T cells (CD4+CD25+CD127-), CD4+CD25- non-regulatory cells, CD4 and CD8 cells were FACS-sorted from thawed PBMCs.

The sequence was collected from a human patient who received a combined kidney and bone marrow transplant. These T cells may partly come from the graft donor. This material consisted of CD4+ T cells from blood (PBMCs), taken 12 months after the transplant. The chain carries TRBV7-3 and TRBJ2-3; weak D call: TRBD1 (5 bases). The CDR3 loop is CASSQSQGSQYF. The CDR3 DNA follows: TGTGCCAGCAGCCAAAGTCAGGGATCGCAGTATTTT.